This T cell receptor beta chain came from a study of blood T cell repertoires in COVID-19. Germline-derived CDR1 and CDR2 are SGHTA and FQGNSA. Trimming removed 2 bases at V and 4 bases at J, with 8 bases between. The CDR3 extends over 13 amino acids. Original handling: Cell counts per sample came from amplifying reference gene primers. Using immunoSEQ multiplex PCR, the repertoire was profiled, and TCRdb retains in-frame clones only, with some absent. The DNA gave D and trimming, while V, J and clone size come from that table. Of a few hundred thousand clones listed, about 80% are singletons. The TCR was taken from a person between 65 and 79 years old with COVID-19, enrolled during active disease. This chain links TRBV7-2 with TRBJ1-1, with D tentatively TRBD1 (5 bases). Sequenced sample: peripheral blood. CDR3 residues: CASSLLRGTEAFF. The CDR3 coding sequence is TGTGCCAGCAGCTTACTAAGGGGCACTGAAGCTTTCTTT.